Listed below are T cell receptor beta chains from one sample, sequenced in a study of T and B cells in COVID-19 patients. TCRdb re-derived calls from the multiplex PCR reads in MiXCR, one entry per CDR3 protein. Here the sample spans some 13,000 distinct CDR3 sequences, 25% being singletons. The sequencing input was blood. The receptors come from a human donor who had recovered from COVID-19. CDR3s include the opening cysteine and the closing phenylalanine or tryptophan. D genes are given only for firm matches. A clone size is listed for some rows: how often the clone was seen (once, few, many), or a class if it is expanded.

J,size,V,length,D,DNA,CDR3
TRBJ2-7,medium-sized,TRBV12-3/TRBV12-4,14,TRBD2,TGTGCCAGCGGGACTAGTAATCGCCAAAACGAGCAGTACTTC,CASGTSNRQNEQYF
TRBJ1-1,few,TRBV6-6,13,TRBD1,TGTGCCAGCAGTGTGACAGGGGGCACTGAAGCTTTCTTT,CASSVTGGTEAFF
TRBJ2-6,medium-sized,TRBV15,16,NA,TGTGCCACCAGCAGAGAAAGAGGGACTGGGGCCAACGTCCTGACTTTC,CATSRERGTGANVLTF
TRBJ2-1,NA,TRBV6-5,14,NA,TGTGCCAGCAGTAGCCATGAGGGGCGGAATGAGCAGTTCTTC,CASSSHEGRNEQFF
TRBJ2-1,NA,TRBV10-2,14,NA,TGCGCCAGCAGAGGACCAGCGGAGAACAATGAGCAGTTCTTC,CASRGPAENNEQFF
TRBJ1-1,many,TRBV19,16,NA,TGTGCCAGTAGTAATCGAATGGGACCGTTGAACACTGAAGCTTTCTTT,CASSNRMGPLNTEAFF
TRBJ2-7,NA,TRBV28,15,TRBD2,TGTGCCAGCAGTCCCTCGTTAGCGGGGGGAAACGAGCAGTACTTC,CASSPSLAGGNEQYF
TRBJ2-7,medium-sized,TRBV29-1,15,NA,TGCAGCGTAATTGACGGTAGTAATAATGGCTACGAGCAGTACTTC,CSVIDGSNNGYEQYF
TRBJ2-2,few,TRBV6-1,16,NA,TGTGCCAGCAGTGAACCTAGGACTATGAACACCGGGGAGCTGTTTTTT,CASSEPRTMNTGELFF
TRBJ2-6,NA,TRBV7-9,17,TRBD2,TGTGCCAGCAGAGATCCCAAGCGGGGCTCTGGGGCCAACGTCCTGACTTTC,CASRDPKRGSGANVLTF
TRBJ1-5,many,TRBV19,15,TRBD1,TGTGCCAGTAGTACGTCGGACAGGGTAAATCAGCCCCAGCATTTT,CASSTSDRVNQPQHF
TRBJ2-1,many,TRBV10-3,15,TRBD2,TGTGCCATCAGTGCTAGCGGGGGATCCTACAATGAGCAGTTCTTC,CAISASGGSYNEQFF
TRBJ1-1,NA,TRBV5-1,13,NA,TGCGCCAGCGACCCCGGGGGGAACACTGAAGCTTTCTTT,CASDPGGNTEAFF
TRBJ2-5,many,TRBV18,12,NA,TGTGCCAGCTCCACAGGGTTAGAGACCCAGTACTTC,CASSTGLETQYF
TRBJ2-2,NA,TRBV19,16,TRBD2,TGTGCCAGTAGCCCTGGACTAGCGGGAGGGACCGGGGAGCTGTTTTTT,CASSPGLAGGTGELFF
TRBJ2-7,medium-sized,TRBV13,14,NA,TGTGCCAGCAGCCAGTTCTGGCCCCCCAACGAGCAGTACTTC,CASSQFWPPNEQYF
TRBJ1-6,medium-sized,TRBV19,15,TRBD1,TGTGCCAGTAGTAGACAGGACAGGGGGTCTTCACCCCTCCACTTT,CASSRQDRGSSPLHF
TRBJ1-1,many,TRBV5-1,17,NA,TGCGCCAGCAGCTTGTTCCCAACAGAGGGACCGAACACTGAAGCTTTCTTT,CASSLFPTEGPNTEAFF
TRBJ1-6,few,TRBV6-1,17,TRBD1,TGTGCCAGCAGTGAACGGGCAGGGGGCGCGAATAATTCACCCCTCCACTTT,CASSERAGGANNSPLHF
TRBJ1-2,NA,TRBV5-6,17,NA,TGTGCCAGCAGCTTGGGGGGTCAGGAGTTAGCTAACTATGGCTACACCTTC,CASSLGGQELANYGYTF
TRBJ2-5,medium-sized,TRBV29-1,12,TRBD2,TGCAGCGTTGAGGGGGGGTGGGAGACCCAGTACTTC,CSVEGGWETQYF
TRBJ2-7,NA,TRBV11-2,16,NA,TGTGCCAGCAGCTTCGGTCAAAGCACATTGGGGTACGAGCAGTACTTC,CASSFGQSTLGYEQYF